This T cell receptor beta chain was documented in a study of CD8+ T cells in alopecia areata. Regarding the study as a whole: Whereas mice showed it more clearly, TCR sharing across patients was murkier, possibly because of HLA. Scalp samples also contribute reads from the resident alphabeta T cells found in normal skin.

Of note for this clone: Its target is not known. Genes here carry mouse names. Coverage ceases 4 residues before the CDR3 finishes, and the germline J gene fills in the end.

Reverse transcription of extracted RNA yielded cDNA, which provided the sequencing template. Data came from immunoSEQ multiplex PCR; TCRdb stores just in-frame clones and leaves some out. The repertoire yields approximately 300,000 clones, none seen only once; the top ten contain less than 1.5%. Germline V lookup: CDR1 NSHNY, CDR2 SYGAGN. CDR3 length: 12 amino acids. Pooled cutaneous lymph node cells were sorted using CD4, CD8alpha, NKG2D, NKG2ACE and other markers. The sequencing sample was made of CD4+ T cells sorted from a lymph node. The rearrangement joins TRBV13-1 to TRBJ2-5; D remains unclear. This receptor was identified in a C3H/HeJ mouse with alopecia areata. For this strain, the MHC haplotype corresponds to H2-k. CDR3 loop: CASSAEGDTQYF. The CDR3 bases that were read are TGTGCCAGCAGTGCCGAGGGAGAC.